Below, 8 T cell receptor beta chains from the same sample are listed, as sequenced in a study of blood T cell repertoires in COVID-19. This table comes from immunoSEQ multiplex PCR, and its TCRdb copy is limited to in-frame clones, with some not included. This sample has a few hundred thousand clones, with approximately 84% found just once. The sequencing input was PBMCs or T cells enriched from blood (not recorded which). Receptors were obtained from a young man who had recovered from COVID-19.

The V call is TRBV13, the J call TRBJ1-1; the D is unclear. The CDR3 sequence is 14 residues long. V gave up 5 bases and J gave up 3 bases, with 13 bases separating them. Germline CDR1 is PRHDT and CDR2 is FYEKMQ (reference sequence). In DNA form, the CDR3 reads TGTGCCAGCAGCATTAGAACCACCTACACTGAAGCTTTCTTT. Amino acid sequence: CASSIRTTYTEAFF.

This sequence joins TRBV2 and TRBJ2-2, with D uncertain. Germline CDR1 SNHLY, CDR2 FYNNEI. Deletions cut 2 bases from V and 1 base from J, with 14 bases between. This CDR3 spans 17 amino acids. The CDR3 region has the DNA TGTGCCAGCAGTGAACCCGACTCCGTGCAGAACACCGGGGAGCTGTTTTTT. Translating it yields CASSEPDSVQNTGELFF.

CDR3 loop: CASGNRVSYNSPLHF. The DNA for the CDR3 is TGTGCCAGCGGAAACAGGGTTTCCTATAATTCACCCCTCCACTTT. The V gene is TRBV7-8, the J gene TRBJ1-6; D is possibly TRBD1 (6 bases). V was trimmed by 8 bases and J by 1 base, leaving 12 bases between them. The germline V gene has CDR1 SGHVS and CDR2 FQNEAQ. This CDR3 has 15 residues.

V gene TRBV24-1 combines with J gene TRBJ2-5, with a weak D call TRBD2 (5 bases). The length of the CDR3 is 16 residues. CDR1 and CDR2 from the germline V gene are KGHDR and SFDVKD. Trimming pared 5 bases from V and 1 base from J, leaving 16 bases between. Here the CDR3 reads CATSGPNSAGQETQYF. In DNA form, the CDR3 reads TGTGCCACCAGTGGGCCGAATAGCGCGGGCCAAGAGACCCAGTACTTC.

The chain couples TRBV29-1 to TRBJ2-7, with D tentatively TRBD1 (5 bases). The CDR3 consists of 15 residues. V shed 0 bases and J shed 0 bases, with 12 bases lying between them. CDR1 is SQVTM and CDR2 is ANQGSEA in the germline V gene. The CDR3 bases are TGCAGCGTTGAAGATCCGGACACCGGCTCCTACGAGCAGTACTTC. Amino acid sequence: CSVEDPDTGSYEQYF.

V usage is TRBV30 and J usage is TRBJ1-6; TRBD1 aligns across 12 bases. From germline, CDR1 is GTSNPN and CDR2 SVGIG (reference sequence). CDR3 length equals 19 residues. Trimming at V came to 1 base and at J to 2 bases, leaving 9 bases not matched to a gene. In nucleotides, the CDR3 is TGTGCCTGGAGTGGAGGGACAGGGGGCCGAGTCGCCTATAATTCACCCCTCCACTTT. Its protein product is CAWSGGTGGRVAYNSPLHF.

CDR3 sequence: CASSQNRNQPQHF. CDR3 sequence (DNA): TGTGCCAGCAGTCAAAACAGAAATCAGCCCCAGCATTTT. The chain employs TRBV28 and TRBJ1-5, with D unresolved. The V gene's germline CDR1 is MDHEN and CDR2 SYDVKM. The ends were cut back, 5 bases at V and 4 bases at J, with 9 bases in the middle. There are 13 residues in the CDR3.

This clone was observed a few times. The J gene is TRBJ2-4, the V gene TRBV19, with 9 bases aligning to TRBD1. Germline V CDR1 and CDR2: LNHDA, SQIVND (reference sequence). Germline trimming cut 4 bases from V and 1 base from J; bases unmatched to any gene: 8. CDR3 length: 17 residues. The CDR3 region has the DNA TGTGCCAGTAGTAAACAGGGGGCGCGGGGGGCCAAAAACATTCAGTACTTC. Protein product: CASSKQGARGAKNIQYF.